Each of the 11 T cell receptor beta chains below was sequenced from the same sample in a study of cytomegalovirus exposure and HLA in healthy donors (dated by TCRdb to the late 2010s). Libraries were made using the immunoSEQ multiplex PCR assay. For the multiplex PCR, a mixture combining 60 forward primers for TCR Vbeta segments and 13 reverse primers for TCR Jbeta segments was used. TCRdb stores this immuneACCESS table with in-frame sequences only. Part of the clones is absent; in the studies checked, under half of the shortfall reflects unresolved V genes, and no reason is known for the rest. The sample table lists roughly 200,000 clones, 75% to 85% of them with a count of one. The ten largest clones take up 3% to 4.5% of the sample. Material for sequencing was PBMCs. These TCRs come from a woman aged 55-69 years in good health and CMV-seropositive.

Note on this clone: This sample also contains other DNA sequences that code for the same CDR3. This chain connects TRBV6-1 to TRBJ1-5, with D tentatively TRBD1 (5 bases). Germline V gene sequence: CDR1 MNHNS, CDR2 SASEGT. Trimming removed 0 bases from V and 1 base from J, with 7 bases in between. CDR3 length equals 15 residues. The chain's CDR3 is CASSEAGGSNQPQHF. For the CDR3, the DNA is TGTGCCAGCAGTGAAGCGGGGGGGAGCAATCAGCCCCAGCATTTT.

The rearrangement uses TRBV11-1 and TRBJ2-3; D may be TRBD2 (6 bases). Germline V gives CDR1 SGHAT, CDR2 FQDESV (reference sequence). The V gene lost 2 bases and the J gene lost 8 bases, with 14 bases spanning the gap. This CDR3 comprises 14 residues. The CDR3, as DNA: TGTGCCAGCAGCTTATATTCGAGGGGAGGTACGCAGTATTTT. It translates to CASSLYSRGGTQYF.

CDR3 in DNA: TGTGCCAGCAGCCCCGTCGCTGGAAACACCATATATTTT. Its protein is CASSPVAGNTIYF. V and J are TRBV7-2 and TRBJ1-3; D unclear. This CDR3 has 13 residues. Germline lookup yields CDR1 SGHTA and CDR2 FQGNSA. V was clipped by 5 bases and J by 2 bases, with 7 bases between them. The whole variable domain, filled in from reference TRBV7-2 and TRBJ1-3, reads GAGVSQSPSNKVTEKGKDVELRCDPISGHTALYWYRQSLGQGLEFLIYFQGNSAPDKSGLPSDRFSAERTGGSVSTLTIQRTQQEDSAVYLCASSPVAGNTIYFGEGSWLTVV.

This sequence joins TRBV7-3 and TRBJ2-7; TRBD2 matches at 13 bases. The CDR3 runs to 17 residues. From germline, CDR1 is SGHTA and CDR2 FQGTGA. V dropped 5 bases and J dropped 6; count of bases not matched to a gene: 13. CDR3 in DNA: TGTGCCAGCAGCCCGCGCGGGACTAGCGGGGAGGGTTCCGAGCAGTACTTC. Translated: CASSPRGTSGEGSEQYF.

The CDR3 DNA reads as TGTGCCAGCAGCGCGGGGGGAAGCAATCAGCCCCAGCATTTT. Protein sequence: CASSAGGSNQPQHF. The chain links TRBV9 to TRBJ1-5, with D possibly matching TRBD1 (5 bases). Deletions cut 3 bases from V and 1 base from J, with 8 bases between. The germline V gene has CDR1 SGDLS and CDR2 YYNGEE. This CDR3 is 14 amino acids long.

This CDR3 reads CASSLVFNNSPLHF. The CDR3 region has the DNA TGTGCCAGCAGCTTAGTTTTTAATAATTCACCCCTCCACTTT. This rearrangement joins TRBV7-2 to TRBJ1-6; no clear D gene. Trimming removed 1 base from V and 5 bases from J, with 6 bases in between. This CDR3 spans 14 amino acids. Germline-derived CDR1 and CDR2 are SGHTA and FQGNSA. Using reference TRBV7-2 and TRBJ1-6 for the parts outside the CDR3, the full variable domain is GAGVSQSPSNKVTEKGKDVELRCDPISGHTALYWYRQSLGQGLEFLIYFQGNSAPDKSGLPSDRFSAERTGGSVSTLTIQRTQQEDSAVYLCASSLVFNNSPLHFGNGTRLTVT.

The chain combines TRBV7-8 with TRBJ2-7; 8 bases line up with TRBD2. The V and J ends lost 5 bases and 2 bases, in that order; junction bases with no gene match: 5. The length of the CDR3 is 14 residues. CDR1 and CDR2 from the germline V gene are SGHVS and FQNEAQ. This CDR3 is CASSPRTSPYEQYF. CDR3 nucleotide sequence: TGTGCCAGCAGCCCACGGACTAGCCCCTACGAGCAGTACTTC.

The chain carries TRBV10-2 and TRBJ2-7, with 8 bases identical to TRBD1. Looked up from germline, CDR1 is WSHSY and CDR2 is SAAADI. The CDR3 runs 12 residues. The J segment lost 6 bases and the V segment lost 6 bases, leaving 4 bases of the junction unmatched. This CDR3 reads CASRDRAGEQYF. The CDR3 region has the DNA TGCGCCAGCAGGGACAGGGCGGGCGAGCAGTACTTC.

CDR3: CAWTGAGGPFDEQYF. CDR3 in DNA: TGTGCCTGGACTGGAGCGGGAGGGCCTTTCGACGAGCAGTACTTC. The rearrangement links TRBV30 to TRBJ2-7, with 10 nucleotides matching TRBD2. This CDR3 spans 15 amino acids. Looked up from germline, CDR1 is GTSNPN and CDR2 is SVGIG (reference sequence). V lost 4 bases and J lost 5; bases outside the gene matches: 11. The full variable domain, completed using reference TRBV30 and TRBJ2-7, is SQTIHQWPATLVQPVGSPLSLECTVEGTSNPNLYWYRQAAGRGLQLLFYSVGIGQISSEVPQNLSASRPQDRQFILSSKKLLLSDSGFYLCAWTGAGGPFDEQYFGPGTRLTVT.

This clone occurred a few times. The V call is TRBV2, the J call TRBJ2-1; 10 bases match TRBD2. CDR1 and CDR2 (germline): SNHLY, FYNNEI. The CDR3 runs 18 residues. Trimming removed 6 bases from V and 7 bases from J; junction bases left unmatched: 18. The CDR3 loop reads CASSPPRRLAGERNEQFF. The DNA of the CDR3 is TGTGCCAGCAGCCCTCCCCGGAGGCTAGCGGGAGAGCGGAATGAGCAGTTCTTC. Full variable domain (remainder filled in from reference TRBV2 and TRBJ2-1): EPEVTQTPSHQVTQMGQEVILRCVPISNHLYFYWYRQILGQKVEFLVSFYNNEISEKSEIFDDQFSVERPDGSNFTLKIRSTKLEDSAMYFCASSPPRRLAGERNEQFFGPGTRLTVL.

The gene calls are TRBV9 and TRBJ1-6; the D gene is possibly TRBD1 (5 bases). V dropped 0 bases and J dropped 8 bases, with 9 bases sitting between them. The CDR3 length is 14 residues. CDR1 and CDR2 from the germline V gene are SGDLS and YYNGEE. The CDR3 DNA reads TGTGCCAGCAGCGTAGATCGCAGGGATTCACCCCTCCACTTT. It encodes CASSVDRRDSPLHF.